The 21 T cell receptor beta chains in this list originate from one sample, sequenced in a study of human T cells and chemical hapten exposure (dated by TCRdb to the early 2020s). The sample's time point label, in plain terms: patch test 1, 2 weeks after DPC sensitization. Sample treatment or condition, as interpreted from the label and publication: therapeutic diphenylcyclopropenone sensitization with weekly scalp DPC. Libraries came from RACE. These reads were obtained on a NextSeq 500. The public reads were reanalyzed by TCRdb: fastp trimming at Q25, MiXCR alignment, in-frame beta chains only. When rows share a CDR3 protein, they turn into one entry using the most common DNA and genes. The sample table holds around 380,000 distinct CDR3 sequences, of which 4.8% were seen once. Jointly, the top ten make up over 2% of the sample. Here the sequenced sample was whole blood, taken in connection with sensitization to the hapten diphenylcyclopropenone (DPC). These receptor sequences come from a woman aged 50 to 60 with alopecia areata. Some clones in this sample may be carry-over from other donors' samples.

The V call is TRBV7-2, the J call TRBJ1-3; TRBD1 is a possible D gene (6 bases). The V and J ends lost 4 bases and 0 bases respectively, with 13 bases between them. This CDR3 has 16 residues. The germline V gene encodes CDR1 SGHTA and CDR2 FQGNSA. The CDR3 region has the DNA TGTGCCAGCAGCTCCGACAGGTCGAGCTCTGGAAACACCATATATTTT. It encodes CASSSDRSSSGNTIYF.

The gene calls are TRBV3-1 and TRBJ1-1; D unclear. Germline V lookup: CDR1 LGHDT, CDR2 YNNKEL (reference sequence). Trimming took off 3 bases at V and 6 bases at J, with 5 bases between the two ends. There are 11 residues in the CDR3. CDR3 amino acids: CASSQVSEAFF. CDR3 sequence (DNA): TGTGCCAGCAGCCAGGTTTCTGAAGCTTTCTTT.

V is TRBV11-2 and J is TRBJ1-2; a possible D gene is TRBD1 (6 bases). Germline V gene sequence: CDR1 SGHAT, CDR2 FQNNGV. The CDR3 extends over 14 amino acids. V was pared by 4 bases and J by 7 bases, with 16 bases between. The CDR3 spells CASSWGHRDFGYTF. The CDR3 DNA reads TGTGCCAGCAGCTGGGGTCACAGGGACTTTGGCTACACCTTC.

This chain links TRBV3-1 with TRBJ2-1; D remains ambiguous. This CDR3 has 14 residues. The germline V and J ends were trimmed by 1 base and 8 bases, with 12 bases remaining between them. CDR1 and CDR2 (germline): LGHDT, YNNKEL (reference sequence). The CDR3: CASSQVLRADEQFF. CDR3 in DNA: TGTGCCAGCAGCCAAGTTCTCCGGGCGGATGAGCAGTTCTTC.

This clonotype was seen repeatedly, ten times or more. V gene TRBV3-1 combines with J gene TRBJ2-5; no clear D. CDR3 length: 14 amino acids. V was shortened by 1 base and J by 9 bases, with 15 bases between the two germline ends. Germline V gives CDR1 LGHDT, CDR2 YNNKEL (reference sequence). The CDR3 here is CASSQGNGVWAQYF. The DNA of the CDR3 is TGTGCCAGCAGCCAAGGGAATGGTGTATGGGCCCAGTACTTC.

The chain is built from TRBV12-3 or TRBV12-4 and TRBJ2-1; no clear D. The V and J ends lost 5 bases and 7 bases respectively, with 12 bases between them. This CDR3 comprises 13 residues. The CDR3 region is CASSPGRKNEQFF. CDR3 bases: TGTGCCAGCAGTCCCGGAAGGAAGAATGAGCAGTTCTTC.

This sequence joins TRBV18 and TRBJ2-5; the D gene is possibly TRBD2 (5 bases). Germline V gene lookup returns CDR1 KGHSH and CDR2 LQKENI. The CDR3 extends over 16 amino acids. The ends were cut back, 3 bases at V and 5 bases at J, with 19 bases in the middle. The CDR3 nucleotides read TGTGCCAGCTCACCCCGGGGTAGGACCGATGGGGAGACCCAGTACTTC. It specifies CASSPRGRTDGETQYF.

This clonotype was seen repeatedly, ten times or more. V is TRBV2 and J is TRBJ1-2; D is uncertain. Trimming took 8 bases from V and 7 from J, leaving 8 bases between them. Germline CDR1 is SNHLY and CDR2 is FYNNEI. CDR3 length equals 10 residues. CDR3 nucleotide sequence: TGTGCCAGCCCAGTTTCTGGCTACACCTTC. It specifies CASPVSGYTF.

This clonotype was recorded at least ten times. This chain connects TRBV5-1 to TRBJ1-1, with D possibly matching TRBD1 (5 bases). This CDR3 spans 14 amino acids. V was trimmed by 3 bases and J by 7 bases, leaving 16 bases between them. Germline V lookup: CDR1 SGHRS, CDR2 YFSETQ. The CDR3 bases are TGCGCCAGCAGCTCGACAGTCCTCAGAGTTGAAGCTTTCTTT. This translates into CASSSTVLRVEAFF. The full variable domain, in which reference TRBV5-1 and TRBJ1-1 provide the parts outside the CDR3, is KAGVTQTPRYLIKTRGQQVTLSCSPISGHRSVSWYQQTPGQGLQFLFEYFSETQRNKGNFPGRFSGRQFSNSRSEMNVSTLELGDSALYLCASSSTVLRVEAFFGQGTRLTVV.

This clonotype was counted ten times or more. The chain employs TRBV6-2 or TRBV6-3 and TRBJ1-1; D is unresolved. The V gene lost 3 bases and the J gene lost 1 base, with 6 bases spanning the gap. CDR1 is MNHEY and CDR2 is SVGEGT in the germline V gene. CDR3 length: 13 residues. CDR3 in DNA: TGTGCCAGCAGTTATATCAAGAACACTGAAGCTTTCTTT. Its protein product is CASSYIKNTEAFF.

V gene TRBV28 combines with J gene TRBJ1-1; D ambiguous. V dropped 5 bases and J dropped 5 bases, with 12 bases sitting between them. The CDR3 runs 13 residues. The V gene's germline CDR1 is MDHEN and CDR2 SYDVKM. The CDR3 nucleotides are TGTGCCAGCAGTAAAGGCCCGAGAACTGAAGCTTTCTTT. As protein: CASSKGPRTEAFF.

This clonotype was seen ten or more times. The rearrangement uses TRBV28 and TRBJ2-1; 8 nucleotides line up with TRBD2. Germline trimming cut 3 bases from V and 9 bases from J; bases unmatched to any gene: 10. The germline V gene has CDR1 MDHEN and CDR2 SYDVKM. CDR3 length: 15 residues. The CDR3 DNA is TGTGCCAGCAGTTTGGAAGCGGGAGCTTTGGGTGAGCAGTTCTTC. Residues: CASSLEAGALGEQFF.

This clonotype was recorded many times. CDR3 region: CASSDYSTGELFF. The CDR3 DNA follows: TGCGCCAGCAGCGACTACAGCACCGGGGAGCTGTTTTTT. This chain links TRBV5-1 with TRBJ2-2; a possible D gene is TRBD2 (5 bases). The V gene's germline CDR1 is SGHRS and CDR2 YFSETQ. The CDR3 is 13 residues long. The V gene lost 4 bases and the J gene lost 4 bases, with 8 bases spanning the gap.

The sample holds many counts of this clonotype. The chain couples TRBV6-2 or TRBV6-3 to TRBJ2-3; no clear D. V was cut by 8 bases and J by 1 base, with 10 bases left in between. The CDR3 loop spans 13 amino acids. Germline V gene data show CDR1 as MNHEY and CDR2 as SVGEGT. CDR3 sequence: CASGITGTDTQYF. The CDR3 DNA reads as TGTGCCAGCGGAATAACGGGCACAGATACGCAGTATTTT.

This clonotype has ten or more counts. The J gene is TRBJ1-2, the V gene TRBV5-1, with D possibly being TRBD1 (6 bases). The CDR3 length is 14 residues. Germline V CDR1 and CDR2: SGHRS, YFSETQ. V shed 0 bases and J shed 4 bases, with 10 bases lying between them. The chain's CDR3 is CASSLATGFYGYTF. The CDR3 nucleotides are TGCGCCAGCAGCTTGGCCACAGGGTTCTATGGCTACACCTTC.

This clonotype was picked up a small number of times. DNA of the CDR3: TGTGCCAGCAGTGCAGCGGGAGTTGGATACGAGCAGTACTTC. The encoded protein is CASSAAGVGYEQYF. V is TRBV25-1 and J is TRBJ2-7; 8 bases fit TRBD2. Germline V CDR1 and CDR2: MGHDK, SYGVNS. This CDR3 has 14 amino acids. The V segment lost 4 bases and the J segment 4 bases; nucleotides outside the gene matches: 6.

This clonotype was seen ten or more times. This chain connects TRBV6-4 to TRBJ2-1; 10 bases match TRBD2. The CDR3 runs 15 residues. V dropped 4 bases and J dropped 6; count of bases not matched to a gene: 6. Per the germline V gene, CDR1 is MRHNA and CDR2 is SNTAGT. For the CDR3, the DNA is TGTGCCAGCAGTGTCCTAGCGGGAGTGGGCAATGAGCAGTTCTTC. Translation: CASSVLAGVGNEQFF.

This clonotype turned up a few times. This chain links TRBV20-1 with TRBJ2-3; tentatively, D is TRBD2 (6 bases). The germline gives CDR1 DFQATT, CDR2 SNEGSKA (reference sequence). Trimming took off 6 bases at V and 0 bases at J, with 13 bases between the two ends. There are 14 residues in the CDR3. Written as DNA, the CDR3 is TGCAGTGCCGACGGAGCGGGCAGCACAGATACGCAGTATTTT. Its translation is CSADGAGSTDTQYF.

This clonotype has a count of ten or more. This chain uses TRBV7-9 with TRBJ2-7, with a tentative D call TRBD2 (5 bases). Germline loops: CDR1 SEHNR, CDR2 FQNEAQ (reference sequence). The CDR3 has 14 amino acids. V lost 5 bases to trimming and J lost 2 bases, with 13 bases between them. The CDR3 here is CASSPLAITYEQYF. In DNA, the CDR3 is TGTGCCAGCAGCCCTCTAGCAATTACCTACGAGCAGTACTTC.

This clonotype was found many times. The chain couples TRBV7-2 to TRBJ2-1; 8 bases map to TRBD2. This CDR3 has 16 amino acids. With 1 base clipped from V and 10 bases from J, the junction kept 12 bases outside the gene matches. Germline lookup yields CDR1 SGHTA and CDR2 FQGNSA. The CDR3 region has the DNA TGTGCCAGCAGCTTAGTTAGGACCCATCGCGGGGGGGAGCAGTTCTTC. Amino acids: CASSLVRTHRGGEQFF. Together with reference TRBV7-2 and TRBJ2-1, the CDR3 gives the full variable domain: GAGVSQSPSNKVTEKGKDVELRCDPISGHTALYWYRQSLGQGLEFLIYFQGNSAPDKSGLPSDRFSAERTGGSVSTLTIQRTQQEDSAVYLCASSLVRTHRGGEQFFGPGTRLTVL.

At least ten counts were recorded for this clonotype. V gene TRBV6-5 combines with J gene TRBJ2-3; D is ambiguous. V dropped 5 bases and J dropped 4 bases, with 13 bases sitting between them. This CDR3 is built from 14 residues. Per the germline V gene, CDR1 is MNHEY and CDR2 is SVGAGI. The CDR3 DNA is TGTGCCAGCAGTGACTTGAAGGGCCCAGATACGCAGTATTTT. Protein: CASSDLKGPDTQYF.